These 12 T cell receptor beta chains were sequenced from one sample in a study of cytomegalovirus exposure and HLA in healthy donors. Both 60 Vbeta primers and 13 Jbeta primers went into the PCR. Some clones are missing from TCRdb's copy, which holds only in-frame ones; the method was immunoSEQ multiplex PCR. The clone table shows around 70,000 clones, with the ten largest holding 3.5% to 4%. Input material: PBMCs. The receptors shown here come from a female donor in good health and CMV-seropositive.

DNA for the CDR3: TGCAGCGTTGAAAAACTTACTAGCGGCCGTAGGGTAGATACGCAGTATTTT. Amino acid sequence: CSVEKLTSGRRVDTQYF. The chain recombines TRBV29-1 with TRBJ2-3, with TRBD2 identical over 8 bases. Germline lookup yields CDR1 SQVTM and CDR2 ANQGSEA. The CDR3 is made up of 17 amino acids. Trimming removed 2 bases from V and 5 bases from J; junction bases left unmatched: 15.

This chain uses TRBV25-1 with TRBJ2-7, with TRBD2 as a possible D gene (6 bases). Trimming removed 6 bases from V and 4 bases from J, with 13 bases in between. This CDR3 contains 13 residues. Germline V lookup: CDR1 MGHDK, CDR2 SYGVNS. The CDR3 bases are TGTGCCAGCAGGGGGTCGGGACTGTACGAGCAGTACTTC. Protein: CASRGSGLYEQYF.

V gene TRBV28 combines with J gene TRBJ1-2; no reliable D call. CDR1 and CDR2 from the germline V gene are MDHEN and SYDVKM. V lost 10 bases to trimming and J lost 4 bases, with 16 bases between them. The CDR3 loop spans 13 amino acids. The CDR3 spells CATSEGSGYGYTF. CDR3 nucleotides: TGTGCCACATCGGAGGGATCGGGCTATGGCTACACCTTC.

The rearrangement links TRBV6-6 to TRBJ2-2; 7 nucleotides line up with TRBD1. The J segment lost 4 bases and the V segment lost 7 bases, leaving 6 bases of the junction unmatched. CDR3 length: 14 residues. Germline V gene lookup returns CDR1 MNHNY and CDR2 SVGAGI (reference sequence). The CDR3 loop is CASTWDRITGELFF. DNA for the CDR3: TGTGCCAGCACTTGGGACAGAATCACCGGGGAGCTGTTTTTT.

This chain uses TRBV7-2 with TRBJ2-5; TRBD1 agrees at 9 bases. V gave up 2 bases and J gave up 1 base; unmatched junction bases: 8. The CDR3 has 17 amino acids. Germline V gene data show CDR1 as SGHTA and CDR2 as FQGNSA. The CDR3 region has the DNA TGTGCCAGCAGCTTACGTGGGGACAGGGAAATCCAAGAGACCCAGTACTTC. Protein sequence: CASSLRGDREIQETQYF.

V usage is TRBV6-1 and J usage is TRBJ2-6; D is ambiguous. Germline V CDR1 and CDR2: MNHNS, SASEGT. The CDR3 is 13 amino acids. V was cut by 7 bases and J by 3 bases, with 7 bases left in between. The CDR3 coding sequence is TGTGCCAGCAATATACATGGGGCCAACGTCCTGACTTTC. Protein sequence: CASNIHGANVLTF.

The chain is built from TRBV19 and TRBJ2-7; a possible D gene is TRBD2 (6 bases). CDR3 size: 14 residues. Trimming took 4 bases from V and 2 from J, leaving 12 bases between them. In germline, CDR1 is LNHDA, CDR2 SQIVND (reference sequence). The chain's CDR3 is CASSTSSATYEQYF. The CDR3 DNA is TGTGCCAGTAGTACATCTAGCGCAACCTACGAGCAGTACTTC.

The chain combines TRBV6-5 with TRBJ2-7, with 8 positions matching TRBD2. The germline V gene has CDR1 MNHEY and CDR2 SVGAGI. Trimming removed 8 bases from V and 4 bases from J; junction bases left unmatched: 7. The CDR3 contains 13 residues. This CDR3 is CASGKREGYEQYF. Here the CDR3 DNA reads TGTGCCAGCGGAAAACGGGAGGGGTACGAGCAGTACTTC.

The J gene is TRBJ2-7, the V gene TRBV19; TRBD2 aligns across 9 bases. The germline V gene has CDR1 LNHDA and CDR2 SQIVND (reference sequence). The CDR3 has 14 residues. V was pared by 4 bases and J by 5 bases, with 6 bases of the junction left unmatched. The CDR3 DNA follows: TGTGCCAGTAGTACCCTAGCGGGATCTAACGAGCAGTACTTC. It specifies CASSTLAGSNEQYF. Supplemented by reference TRBV19 and TRBJ2-7, the full variable domain reads DGGITQSPKYLFRKEGQNVTLSCEQNLNHDAMYWYRQDPGQGLRLIYYSQIVNDFQKGDIAEGYSVSREKKESFPLTVTSAQKNPTAFYLCASSTLAGSNEQYFGPGTRLTVT.

This chain connects TRBV18 to TRBJ1-1, with TRBD1 matching over 8 bases. The length of the CDR3 is 16 residues. From germline, CDR1 is KGHSH and CDR2 LQKENI. V lost 3 bases to trimming and J lost 2 bases; unmatched junction nucleotides: 8. The CDR3 coding sequence is TGTGCCAGCTCACCGCGGACAGGGCGGCCAAACACTGAAGCTTTCTTT. The encoded protein is CASSPRTGRPNTEAFF. Drawing the rest from reference TRBV18 and TRBJ1-1, the complete variable domain is NAGVMQNPRHLVRRRGQEARLRCSPMKGHSHVYWYRQLPEEGLKFMVYLQKENIIDESGMPKERFSAEFPKEGPSILRIQQVVRGDSAAYFCASSPRTGRPNTEAFFGQGTRLTVV.

V is TRBV2 and J is TRBJ2-1, with 8 bases lining up with TRBD2. V lost 1 base to trimming and J lost 9 bases; unmatched junction nucleotides: 8. The CDR3 has 15 residues. Germline-derived CDR1 and CDR2 are SNHLY and FYNNEI. DNA of the CDR3: TGTGCCAGCAGTGAAGGGGCGGGGGGCCCTGTTGAGCAGTTCTTC. Amino acids: CASSEGAGGPVEQFF.

This rearrangement joins TRBV5-1 to TRBJ1-1, with 8 bases matching TRBD1. There are 15 residues in the CDR3. CDR1 and CDR2 from the germline V gene are SGHRS and YFSETQ. Losses at the gene ends were 3 bases for V and 1 base for J; bases not matched to a gene: 5. In DNA, the CDR3 is TGCGCCAGCAGCTCCGGACAGGGCGGGAACACTGAAGCTTTCTTT. Its translation is CASSSGQGGNTEAFF.